This TCR beta chain was found in a study of T cell responses to AZD1222 COVID-19 vaccine. General study points: Following two doses of AZD1222, Spike-specific TCR breadth and depth rose.

The CDR3 runs to 14 residues. The ends lost 2 bases at V and 4 bases at J; junction bases unmatched: 8. CDR1 is GTSNPN and CDR2 is SVGIG in the germline V gene (reference sequence). Generated by immunoSEQ multiplex PCR, the TCRdb table keeps only in-frame clones and is missing some. The sample consists of under 130,000 clones, around 90% of them appearing once. A word on this clone: Its specificity is not known.

J is TRBJ2-7 and V is TRBV30; 7 positions agree with TRBD2. This clonotype was obtained from an adult in good health. The source material was peripheral blood, sampled on day 0 of AZD1222 vaccination. The CDR3 DNA reads TGTGCCTGGAGTAAATCGAGCGGGGTTTACGAGCAGTACTTC. Protein product: CAWSKSSGVYEQYF.